The 7 T cell receptor beta chains below come from one sample, sequenced in a study of beta chain features in type 1 diabetes. The whole isolated RNA underwent reverse transcription, so sequencing captured expressed TCRB transcripts. Sequenced by immunoSEQ multiplex PCR; TCRdb stores in-frame clones only, minus some. This sample carries 350,000 to 450,000 clones, around 16% of them seen once, and the ten largest clones take approximately 0.019%. The sequenced material came from naive CD4+ T cells from blood. The receptors originated from a woman aged 18 to 35 in good health.

This chain connects TRBV2 to TRBJ1-5; 8 nucleotides agree with TRBD1. CDR3 size: 14 residues. Unmatched junction bases numbered 2, after V lost 6 bases and J lost 1 base. The V gene's germline CDR1 is SNHLY and CDR2 FYNNEI. The CDR3 loop reads CASSRTGSNQPQHF. CDR3 nucleotide sequence: TGTGCCAGCAGCCGGACAGGGAGCAATCAGCCCCAGCATTTT.

This clone was detected only a few times. V gene TRBV5-1 combines with J gene TRBJ1-2, with TRBD1 matching 7 bases. The V and J ends lost 3 bases and 4 bases, in that order; junction bases with no gene match: 6. Germline values: CDR1 SGHRS, CDR2 YFSETQ. The CDR3 covers 14 residues. CDR3 residues: CASSSQDRAYGYTF. CDR3 DNA sequence: TGCGCCAGCAGCTCACAAGACAGGGCCTATGGCTACACCTTC.

This clone has a handful of counts. The gene calls are TRBV15 and TRBJ2-7; 13 bases map to TRBD2. Germline V lookup: CDR1 LNHNV, CDR2 YYDKDF (reference sequence). The V gene end was trimmed by 1 base and the J gene end by 4 bases; junction bases not matched to a gene: 7. The CDR3 consists of 17 residues. CDR3 DNA sequence: TGTGCCACCAGCAGAGCCCGGACTAGCGGGAGTAGGTACGAGCAGTACTTC. Amino acid sequence: CATSRARTSGSRYEQYF.

This clone occurred a few times. The CDR3 DNA reads as TGCGCCAGCAGCCACGGAACAGATGGGTCCTACGAGCAGTACTTC. Amino acid sequence: CASSHGTDGSYEQYF. The gene calls are TRBV4-3 and TRBJ2-7; D is ambiguous. The germline V gene has CDR1 LGHNA and CDR2 YSLEER. The CDR3 loop spans 15 amino acids. Trimming took off 3 bases at V and 1 base at J, with 13 bases between the two ends.

The chain carries TRBV27 and TRBJ2-2, with 8 bases that match TRBD1. The CDR3 is 15 amino acids. V dropped 4 bases and J dropped 6; count of bases not matched to a gene: 7. Germline assignment: CDR1 MNHEY and CDR2 SMNVEV (reference sequence). The CDR3 here is CASSYRQGRAGELFF. In DNA, the CDR3 is TGTGCCAGCAGTTATCGACAGGGGCGGGCCGGGGAGCTGTTTTTT.

This chain connects TRBV5-1 to TRBJ2-5; 12 bases are a match to TRBD2. Germline CDR1 SGHRS, CDR2 YFSETQ. With V trimmed by 5 bases and J by 5 bases, 10 bases remained unmatched. The CDR3 is 16 amino acids. The DNA for the CDR3 is TGCGCCAGCAGGGCCCTACTAGCGGGAGGTCGGGAGACCCAGTACTTC. This gives the protein CASRALLAGGRETQYF. Variable domain in full (rest from reference TRBV5-1 and TRBJ2-5): KAGVTQTPRYLIKTRGQQVTLSCSPISGHRSVSWYQQTPGQGLQFLFEYFSETQRNKGNFPGRFSGRQFSNSRSEMNVSTLELGDSALYLCASRALLAGGRETQYFGPGTRLLVL.

This clone came up a few times. The chain is built from TRBV28 and TRBJ2-1; TRBD2 agrees at 11 bases. The CDR3 length is 19 residues. The J segment lost 1 base and the V segment lost 3 bases, leaving 11 bases of the junction unmatched. Looked up from germline, CDR1 is MDHEN and CDR2 is SYDVKM. The CDR3 DNA sequence: TGTGCCAGCAGTTTGTTGGGACTAGCGGCCCACGGTTCCTACAATGAGCAGTTCTTC. It yields the protein CASSLLGLAAHGSYNEQFF. Supplemented by reference TRBV28 and TRBJ2-1, the full variable domain reads DVKVTQSSRYLVKRTGEKVFLECVQDMDHENMFWYRQDPGLGLRLIYFSYDVKMKEKGDIPEGYSVSREKKERFSLILESASTNQTSMYLCASSLLGLAAHGSYNEQFFGPGTRLTVL.